This TCR beta chain came from a study of T cell responses to AZD1222 COVID-19 vaccine. This table comes from immunoSEQ multiplex PCR, and its TCRdb copy is limited to in-frame clones, with some not included. Altogether about 120,000 clones are present, 80% to 95% being singletons, with the ten largest covering roughly 7.6%. This CDR3 region has 17 residues. Germline V gene data show CDR1 as SGHNT and CDR2 as YENEEA. V dropped 1 base and J dropped 2 bases, with 17 bases sitting between them. V is TRBV11-3 and J is TRBJ2-5; unclear D gene. The TCR sequence derives from an adult in good health. The starting material was peripheral blood, obtained on day 0 of AZD1222 vaccination. CDR3 sequence (DNA): TGTGCCAGCAGCTTAGCCCAGACATCCCGAATACAAGAGACCCAGTACTTC. Amino acids: CASSLAQTSRIQETQYF.